This T cell receptor (beta chain) stems from a study of molecular identifiers for immune sequencing clone quantification. Construction of naive CD8 libraries employed roughly 18,000 to 1,100,000 sorted cells together with 10%, 30% or 50% RNA. The CDR3 sequence is 13 residues long. Germline V CDR1 and CDR2: SEHNR, FQNEAQ (reference sequence). With 3 bases clipped from V and 3 bases from J, the junction kept 1 base outside the gene matches. TCRdb recomputed calls from the PCR reads with MiXCR, one row per CDR3 protein. The sample carries about 86,000 distinct CDR3 sequences, about 23% recorded once. The TCR comes from a human donor in good health. Some libraries in this study had Jurkat cell RNA spiked in. What was sequenced was naive CD8+ T cells from blood, with Jurkat cell RNA spiked in. The subset was: FACS-sorted CD8+CD4-CCR7+CD45RA+ naive T cells. The chain is built from TRBV7-9 and TRBJ2-7; TRBD2 matches at 8 bases. The CDR3: CASSFSGSYEQYF. Here the CDR3 DNA reads TGTGCCAGCAGCTTCAGCGGGAGCTACGAGCAGTACTTC.